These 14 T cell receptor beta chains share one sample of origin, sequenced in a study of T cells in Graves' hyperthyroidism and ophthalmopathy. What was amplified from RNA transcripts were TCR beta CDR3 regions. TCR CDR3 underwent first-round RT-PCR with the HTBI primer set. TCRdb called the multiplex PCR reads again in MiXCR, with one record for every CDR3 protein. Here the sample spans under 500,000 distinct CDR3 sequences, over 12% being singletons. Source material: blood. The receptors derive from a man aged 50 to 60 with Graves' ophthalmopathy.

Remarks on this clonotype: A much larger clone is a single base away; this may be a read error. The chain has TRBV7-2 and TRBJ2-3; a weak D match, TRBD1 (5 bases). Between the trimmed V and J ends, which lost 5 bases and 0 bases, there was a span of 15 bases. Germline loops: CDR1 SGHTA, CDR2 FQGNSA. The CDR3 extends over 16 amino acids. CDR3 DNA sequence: TGTGCCAGCAGCCGAGTGGGGCCGAAAAGCACAGATACGCAGTATTTT. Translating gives CASSRVGPKSTDTQYF.

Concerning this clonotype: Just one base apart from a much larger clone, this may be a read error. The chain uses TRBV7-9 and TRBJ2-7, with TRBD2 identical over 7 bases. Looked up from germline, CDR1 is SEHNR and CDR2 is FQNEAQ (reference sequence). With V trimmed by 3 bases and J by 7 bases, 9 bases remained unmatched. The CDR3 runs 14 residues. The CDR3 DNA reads TGTGCCAGCAGCTTCGGCGGGAGAAGAAATGAGCAGTACTTC. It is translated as CASSFGGRRNEQYF.

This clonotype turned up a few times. CDR3 sequence reads: CASSLPLSYEQYF. The CDR3 coding sequence is TGTGCCAGCAGCTTACCTCTGTCCTACGAGCAGTACTTC. The V call is TRBV7-9, the J call TRBJ2-7; D uncertain. V lost 2 bases, J lost 1 base, and 6 bases lay in between. Germline assignment: CDR1 SEHNR and CDR2 FQNEAQ (reference sequence). The CDR3 extends over 13 amino acids.

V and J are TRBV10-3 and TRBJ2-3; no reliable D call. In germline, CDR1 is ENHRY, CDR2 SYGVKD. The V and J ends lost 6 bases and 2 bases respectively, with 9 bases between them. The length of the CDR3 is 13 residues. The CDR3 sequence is CAISPRVTDTQYF. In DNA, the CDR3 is TGTGCCATCAGCCCCCGGGTCACAGATACGCAGTATTTT.

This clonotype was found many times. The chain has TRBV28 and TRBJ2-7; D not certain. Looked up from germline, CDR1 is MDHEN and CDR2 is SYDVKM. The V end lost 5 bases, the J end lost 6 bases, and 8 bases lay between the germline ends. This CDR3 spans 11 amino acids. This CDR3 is CASSLSGEQYF. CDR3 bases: TGTGCCAGCAGTCTTAGTGGCGAGCAGTACTTC. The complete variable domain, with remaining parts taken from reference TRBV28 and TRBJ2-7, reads DVKVTQSSRYLVKRTGEKVFLECVQDMDHENMFWYRQDPGLGLRLIYFSYDVKMKEKGDIPEGYSVSREKKERFSLILESASTNQTSMYLCASSLSGEQYFGPGTRLTVT.

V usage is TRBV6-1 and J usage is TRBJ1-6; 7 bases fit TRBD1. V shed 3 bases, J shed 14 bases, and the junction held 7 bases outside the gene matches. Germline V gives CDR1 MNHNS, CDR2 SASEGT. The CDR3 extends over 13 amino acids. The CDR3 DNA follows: TGTGCCAGCAGTGACAACAGGGGATGGTCCCTCCACTTT. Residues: CASSDNRGWSLHF.

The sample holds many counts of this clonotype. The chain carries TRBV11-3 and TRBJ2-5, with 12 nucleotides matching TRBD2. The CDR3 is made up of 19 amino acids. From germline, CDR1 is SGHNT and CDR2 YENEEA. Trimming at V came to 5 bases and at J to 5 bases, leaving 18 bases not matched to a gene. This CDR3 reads CASSHFPLTSGSFGETQYF. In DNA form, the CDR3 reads TGTGCCAGCAGCCACTTTCCATTGACTAGCGGGAGTTTCGGGGAGACCCAGTACTTC.

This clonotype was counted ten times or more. The CDR3 DNA sequence: TGTGCCAGCAGTGGACAGGGGATCGCTGGCTACACCTTC. Translated: CASSGQGIAGYTF. The chain joins TRBV2 to TRBJ1-2; TRBD1 aligns across 8 bases. CDR1 SNHLY and CDR2 FYNNEI come from the germline V gene. J was trimmed by 7 bases and V by 4 bases; bases with no gene match: 5. This CDR3 contains 13 residues.

The CDR3 bases are TGTGCCAGCAGTATACGCCCCGGACTAGCGGGATGGAGGCGGCACAATGAGCAGTTCTTC. This translates into CASSIRPGLAGWRRHNEQFF. The rearrangement links TRBV12-3 or TRBV12-4 to TRBJ2-1, with 12 bases fitting TRBD2. The CDR3 sequence is 20 residues long. Losses at the gene ends were 5 bases for V and 5 bases for J; bases not matched to a gene: 19.

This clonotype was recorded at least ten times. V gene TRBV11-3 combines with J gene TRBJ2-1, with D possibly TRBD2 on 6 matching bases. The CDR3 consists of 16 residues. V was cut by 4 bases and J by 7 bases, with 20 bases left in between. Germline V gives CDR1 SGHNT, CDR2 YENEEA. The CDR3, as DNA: TGTGCCAGCAGCTCTGGGACCCCACAAGGGAGGAATGAGCAGTTCTTC. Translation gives CASSSGTPQGRNEQFF.

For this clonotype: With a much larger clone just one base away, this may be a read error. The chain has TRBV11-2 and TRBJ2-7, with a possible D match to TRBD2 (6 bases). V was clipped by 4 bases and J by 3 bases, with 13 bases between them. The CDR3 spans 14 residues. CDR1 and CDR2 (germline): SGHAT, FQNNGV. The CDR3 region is CASSSRETIYEQYF. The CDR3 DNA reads TGTGCCAGCAGCTCCCGGGAGACTATCTACGAGCAGTACTTC.

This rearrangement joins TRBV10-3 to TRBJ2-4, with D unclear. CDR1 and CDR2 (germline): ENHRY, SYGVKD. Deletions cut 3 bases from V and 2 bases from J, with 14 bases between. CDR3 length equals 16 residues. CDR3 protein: CAISEGSLETKNIQYF. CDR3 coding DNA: TGTGCCATCAGTGAAGGTAGCCTGGAAACCAAAAACATTCAGTACTTC.

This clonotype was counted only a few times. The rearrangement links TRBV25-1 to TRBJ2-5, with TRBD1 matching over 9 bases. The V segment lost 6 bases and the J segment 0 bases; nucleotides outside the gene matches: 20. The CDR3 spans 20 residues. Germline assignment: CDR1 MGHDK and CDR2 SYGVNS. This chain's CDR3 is CASSGVFGGADRGYQETQYF. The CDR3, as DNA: TGTGCCAGCAGCGGAGTGTTCGGTGGGGCAGACAGGGGGTACCAAGAGACCCAGTACTTC.

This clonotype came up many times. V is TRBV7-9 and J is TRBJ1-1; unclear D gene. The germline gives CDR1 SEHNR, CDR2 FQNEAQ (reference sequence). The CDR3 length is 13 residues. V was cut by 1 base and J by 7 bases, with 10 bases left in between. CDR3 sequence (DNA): TGTGCCAGCAGCTTAGGAGGCGACGGTGAAGCTTTCTTT. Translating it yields CASSLGGDGEAFF.